This paragraph reports one T cell receptor beta chain. Under the authors' procedure: Estimated nucleated cell counts came from reference gene primer amplification. Only in-frame clones appear in the TCRdb table, and some are missing; sequencing was by immunoSEQ multiplex PCR. D and trimming were read from the DNA, whereas the V and J calls and clone size are those reported in that table. The data show about 49,000 clones, around 87% seen once. The V gene's germline CDR1 is SGDLS and CDR2 YYNGEE. V was trimmed by 0 bases and J by 2 bases, leaving 9 bases between them. The CDR3 covers 15 residues. These data belong to a study of blood T cell repertoires in COVID-19.

The sample was peripheral blood. This TCR was sampled from a human donor in a cohort sampled during active COVID-19. The chain has TRBV9 and TRBJ2-1; weak D call: TRBD2 (5 bases). The CDR3, as DNA: TGTGCCAGCAGCGTAGTGAGCGGACCCTACAATGAGCAGTTCTTC. Translating it yields CASSVVSGPYNEQFF.